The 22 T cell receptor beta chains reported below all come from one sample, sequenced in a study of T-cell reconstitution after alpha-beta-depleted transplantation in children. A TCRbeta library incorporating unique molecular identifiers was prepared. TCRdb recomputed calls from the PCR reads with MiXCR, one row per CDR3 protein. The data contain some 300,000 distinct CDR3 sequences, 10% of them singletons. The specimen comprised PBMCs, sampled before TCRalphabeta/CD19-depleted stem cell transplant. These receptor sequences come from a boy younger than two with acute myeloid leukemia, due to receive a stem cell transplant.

The DNA of the CDR3 is TGTGCCAGCAGCCCGAGCCCCGGCGGAGATTCACCCCTCCACTTT. Its protein is CASSPSPGGDSPLHF. The V call is TRBV12-3 or TRBV12-4, the J call TRBJ1-6; D remains ambiguous. The CDR3 is 15 residues long. V was shortened by 6 bases and J by 8 bases, with 17 bases between the two germline ends.

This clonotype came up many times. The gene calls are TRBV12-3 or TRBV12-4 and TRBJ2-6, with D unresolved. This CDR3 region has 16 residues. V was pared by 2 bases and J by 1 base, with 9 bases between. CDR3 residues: CASSLRQSSGANVLTF. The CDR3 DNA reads TGTGCCAGCAGTTTACGGCAGAGTTCTGGGGCCAACGTCCTGACTTTC.

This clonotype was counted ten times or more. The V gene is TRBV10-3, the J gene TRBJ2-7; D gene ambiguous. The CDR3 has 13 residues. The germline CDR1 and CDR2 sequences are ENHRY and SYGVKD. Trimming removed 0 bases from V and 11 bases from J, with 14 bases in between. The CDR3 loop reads CAISESKAGLKYF. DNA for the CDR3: TGTGCCATCAGTGAGTCGAAGGCAGGATTGAAGTACTTC.

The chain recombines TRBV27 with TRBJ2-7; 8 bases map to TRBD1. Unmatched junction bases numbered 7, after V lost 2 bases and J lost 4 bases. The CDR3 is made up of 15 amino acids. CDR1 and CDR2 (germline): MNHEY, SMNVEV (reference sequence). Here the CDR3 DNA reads TGTGCCAGCAGTTTAGGGACAGGCTCCCCTTACGAGCAGTACTTC. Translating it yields CASSLGTGSPYEQYF.

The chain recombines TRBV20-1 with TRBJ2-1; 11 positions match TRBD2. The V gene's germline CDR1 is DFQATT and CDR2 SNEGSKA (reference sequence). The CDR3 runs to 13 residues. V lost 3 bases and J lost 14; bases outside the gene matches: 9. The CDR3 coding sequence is TGCAGTGCTAGCCCGGGACTAGCGGCTCAGGAGTTCTTC. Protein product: CSASPGLAAQEFF.

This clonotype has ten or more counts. The CDR3 DNA reads as TGTGCCAGTATAAACGAACCGGGACGTGAAGCTTTCTTT. Residues: CASINEPGREAFF. The chain links TRBV19 to TRBJ1-1; D may be TRBD1 (5 bases). Germline V CDR1 and CDR2: LNHDA, SQIVND (reference sequence). The CDR3 covers 13 residues. Between the trimmed V and J ends, which lost 7 bases and 7 bases, there was a span of 16 bases.

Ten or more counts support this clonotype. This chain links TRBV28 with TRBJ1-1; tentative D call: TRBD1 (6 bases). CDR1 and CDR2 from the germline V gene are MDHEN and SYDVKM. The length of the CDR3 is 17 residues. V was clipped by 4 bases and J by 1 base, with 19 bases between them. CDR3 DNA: TGTGCCAGCAGTTCCCACCGCCTCGGGGGGCCGAACACTGAAGCTTTCTTT. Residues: CASSSHRLGGPNTEAFF.

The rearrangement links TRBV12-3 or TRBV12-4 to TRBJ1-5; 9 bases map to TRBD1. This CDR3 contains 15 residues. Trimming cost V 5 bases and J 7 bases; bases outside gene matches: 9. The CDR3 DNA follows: TGTGCCAGCAGTCTAAGACAGGGGGAAGAACAGCCCCAGCATTTT. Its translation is CASSLRQGEEQPQHF.

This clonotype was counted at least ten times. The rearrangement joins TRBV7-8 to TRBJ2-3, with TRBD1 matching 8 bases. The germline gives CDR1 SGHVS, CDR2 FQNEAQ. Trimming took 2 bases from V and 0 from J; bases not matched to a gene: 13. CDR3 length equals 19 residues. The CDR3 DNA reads TGTGCCAGCAGCTTATGGGACAGGTTTACGCTCTCTAGCACAGATACGCAGTATTTT. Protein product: CASSLWDRFTLSSTDTQYF. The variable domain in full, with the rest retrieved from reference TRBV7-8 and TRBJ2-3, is GAGVSQSPRYKVAKRGQDVALRCDPISGHVSLFWYQQALGQGPEFLTYFQNEAQLDKSGLPSDRFFAERPEGSVSTLKIQRTQQEDSAVYLCASSLWDRFTLSSTDTQYFGPGTRLTVL.

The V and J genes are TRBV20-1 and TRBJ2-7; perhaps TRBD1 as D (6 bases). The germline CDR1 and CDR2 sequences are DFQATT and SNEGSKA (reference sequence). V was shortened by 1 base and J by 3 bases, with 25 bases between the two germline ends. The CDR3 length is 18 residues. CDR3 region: CSARGLDRNSGPLYEQYF. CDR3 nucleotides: TGCAGTGCTAGAGGGCTGGACAGAAACTCCGGGCCCCTCTACGAGCAGTACTTC.

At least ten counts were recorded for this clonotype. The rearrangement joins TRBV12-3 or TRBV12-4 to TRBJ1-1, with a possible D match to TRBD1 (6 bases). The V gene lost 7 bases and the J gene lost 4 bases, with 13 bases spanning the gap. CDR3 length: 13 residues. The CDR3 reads CASKDRTSTEAFF. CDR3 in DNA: TGTGCCAGCAAGGACAGAACTTCCACTGAAGCTTTCTTT.

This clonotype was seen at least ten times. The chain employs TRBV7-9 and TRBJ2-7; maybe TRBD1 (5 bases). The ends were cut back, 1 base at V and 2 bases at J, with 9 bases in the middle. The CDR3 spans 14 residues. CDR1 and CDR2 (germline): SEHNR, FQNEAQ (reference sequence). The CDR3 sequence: CASSLGQFPYEQYF. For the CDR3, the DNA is TGTGCCAGCAGCTTAGGACAGTTTCCCTACGAGCAGTACTTC.

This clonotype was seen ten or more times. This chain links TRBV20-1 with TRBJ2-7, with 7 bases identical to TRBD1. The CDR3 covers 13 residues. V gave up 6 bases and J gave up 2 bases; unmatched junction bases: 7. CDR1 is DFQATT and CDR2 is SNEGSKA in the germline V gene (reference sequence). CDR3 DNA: TGCAGTGCCTCCGGGACAGTTCCCTACGAGCAGTACTTC. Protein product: CSASGTVPYEQYF.

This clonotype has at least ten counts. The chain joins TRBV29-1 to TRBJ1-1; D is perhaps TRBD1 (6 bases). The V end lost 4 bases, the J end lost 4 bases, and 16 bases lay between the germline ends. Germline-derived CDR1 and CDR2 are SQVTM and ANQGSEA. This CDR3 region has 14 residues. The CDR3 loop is CSVGGVGGLTEAFF. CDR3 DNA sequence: TGCAGCGTTGGAGGGGTTGGGGGCCTCACTGAAGCTTTCTTT.

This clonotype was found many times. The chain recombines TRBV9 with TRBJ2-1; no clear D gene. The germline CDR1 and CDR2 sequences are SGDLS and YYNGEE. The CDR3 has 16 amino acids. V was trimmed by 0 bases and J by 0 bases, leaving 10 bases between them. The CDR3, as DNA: TGTGCCAGCAGCGTAGACCCTAGAAGCTCCTACAATGAGCAGTTCTTC. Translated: CASSVDPRSSYNEQFF.

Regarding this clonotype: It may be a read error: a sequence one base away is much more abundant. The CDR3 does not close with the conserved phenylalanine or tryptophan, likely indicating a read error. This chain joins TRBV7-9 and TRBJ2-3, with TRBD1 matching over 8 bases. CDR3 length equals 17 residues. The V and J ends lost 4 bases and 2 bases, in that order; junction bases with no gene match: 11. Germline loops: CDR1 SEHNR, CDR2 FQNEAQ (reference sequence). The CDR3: CASSSPGTGLSTDTQYL. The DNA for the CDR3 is TGTGCCAGCAGCTCCCCCGGGACAGGCCTATCCACAGATACGCAGTATCTT.

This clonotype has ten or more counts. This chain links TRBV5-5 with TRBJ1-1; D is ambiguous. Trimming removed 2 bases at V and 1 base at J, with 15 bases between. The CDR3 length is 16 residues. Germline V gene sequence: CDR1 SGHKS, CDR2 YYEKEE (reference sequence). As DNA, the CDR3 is TGTGCCAGCAGCTTCTACGCTCCCCCTAAGAACACTGAAGCTTTCTTT. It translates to CASSFYAPPKNTEAFF.

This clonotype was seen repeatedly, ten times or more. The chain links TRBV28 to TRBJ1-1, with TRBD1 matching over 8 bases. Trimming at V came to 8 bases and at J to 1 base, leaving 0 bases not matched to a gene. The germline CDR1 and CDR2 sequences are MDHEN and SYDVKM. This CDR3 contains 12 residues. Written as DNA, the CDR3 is TGTGCCAGCGGGACAGGGAACACTGAAGCTTTCTTT. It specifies CASGTGNTEAFF. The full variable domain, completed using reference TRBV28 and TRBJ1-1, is DVKVTQSSRYLVKRTGEKVFLECVQDMDHENMFWYRQDPGLGLRLIYFSYDVKMKEKGDIPEGYSVSREKKERFSLILESASTNQTSMYLCASGTGNTEAFFGQGTRLTVV.

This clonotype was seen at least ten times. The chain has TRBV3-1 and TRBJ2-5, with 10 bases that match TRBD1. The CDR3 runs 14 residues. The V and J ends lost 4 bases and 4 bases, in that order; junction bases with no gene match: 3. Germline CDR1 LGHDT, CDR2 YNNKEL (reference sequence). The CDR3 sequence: CASSPRTGGETQYF. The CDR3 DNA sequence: TGTGCCAGCAGCCCCCGGACAGGGGGAGAGACCCAGTACTTC.

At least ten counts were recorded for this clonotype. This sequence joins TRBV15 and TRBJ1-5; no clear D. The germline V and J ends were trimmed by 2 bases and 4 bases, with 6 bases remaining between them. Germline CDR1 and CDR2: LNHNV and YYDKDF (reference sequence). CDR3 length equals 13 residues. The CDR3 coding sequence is TGTGCCACCAGCAGACTTAAAAATCAGCCCCAGCATTTT. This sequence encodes CATSRLKNQPQHF.

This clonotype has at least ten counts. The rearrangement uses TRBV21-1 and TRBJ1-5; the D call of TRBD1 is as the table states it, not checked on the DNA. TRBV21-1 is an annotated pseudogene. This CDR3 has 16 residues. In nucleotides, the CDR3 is TGTGCCAGCAGCAAAGCTTACAGGGCCGGCAATCAGCCCCAGCATTTT. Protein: CASSKAYRAGNQPQHF.

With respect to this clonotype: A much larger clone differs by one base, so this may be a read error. This CDR3 reads CSARAGLARVTSYNEQFF. The CDR3 DNA follows: TGCAGTGCTAGAGCCGGACTAGCGAGGGTCACCTCCTACAATGAGCAGTTCTTC. The rearrangement uses TRBV20-1 and TRBJ2-1; 9 bases align to TRBD2. CDR1 is DFQATT, CDR2 SNEGSKA, per germline (reference sequence). This CDR3 spans 18 amino acids. V was pared by 1 base and J by 0 bases, with 10 bases of the junction left unmatched.